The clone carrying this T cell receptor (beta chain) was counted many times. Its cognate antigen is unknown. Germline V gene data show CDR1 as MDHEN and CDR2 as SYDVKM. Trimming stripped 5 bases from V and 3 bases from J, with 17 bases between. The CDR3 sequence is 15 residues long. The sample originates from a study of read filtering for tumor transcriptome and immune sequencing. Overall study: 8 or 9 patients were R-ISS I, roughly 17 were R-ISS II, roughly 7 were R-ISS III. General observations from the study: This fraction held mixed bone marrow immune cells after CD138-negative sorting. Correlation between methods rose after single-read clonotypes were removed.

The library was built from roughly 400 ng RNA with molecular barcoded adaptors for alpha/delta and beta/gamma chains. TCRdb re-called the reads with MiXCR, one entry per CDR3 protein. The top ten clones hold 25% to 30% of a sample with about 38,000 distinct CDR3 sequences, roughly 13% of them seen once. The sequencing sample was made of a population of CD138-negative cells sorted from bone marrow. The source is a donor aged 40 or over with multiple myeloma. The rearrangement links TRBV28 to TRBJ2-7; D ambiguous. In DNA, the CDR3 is TGTGCCAGCAGTAACCCAAGGTCCGCCATCTACGAGCAGTACTTC. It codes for CASSNPRSAIYEQYF. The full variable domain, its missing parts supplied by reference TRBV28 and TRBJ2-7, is DVKVTQSSRYLVKRTGEKVFLECVQDMDHENMFWYRQDPGLGLRLIYFSYDVKMKEKGDIPEGYSVSREKKERFSLILESASTNQTSMYLCASSNPRSAIYEQYFGPGTRLTVT.